Here is one T cell receptor beta chain with its context. In the original analysis: Nucleated cell number was recorded as an estimate derived from reference gene primer amplification. Only in-frame clones appear in the TCRdb table, and some are missing; sequencing was by immunoSEQ multiplex PCR. V, J and clone size were drawn from that table, and D and trimming were deduced from the DNA. The sample has tens of thousands of clones, 84% seen once. The data belong to a study of blood T cell repertoires in COVID-19. Study context: PBMCs, B-cell-depleted T cells, or T cells were the source of the cDNA or gDNA that made up the material.

In germline, CDR1 is SEHNR, CDR2 FQNEAQ (reference sequence). The CDR3 extends over 14 amino acids. V lost 5 bases to trimming and J lost 7 bases, with 17 bases between them. The source is a man aged 45 to 65 with acute or convalescent COVID-19. The sequenced sample was peripheral blood. V gene TRBV7-9 combines with J gene TRBJ1-2; TRBD1 might be the D (5 bases). CDR3 DNA sequence: TGTGCCAGCAGCCGAGGCGCGGGGCAGGGTGGCTACACCTTC. This encodes CASSRGAGQGGYTF.